This T cell receptor beta chain was sequenced for a study of cytomegalovirus exposure and HLA in healthy donors. Turning to this clone: Its antigen is still unknown.

Broader study findings: The CMV antigen specificity of a few CMV-associated chains was confirmed through in vitro analysis.

Both 60 Vbeta primers and 13 Jbeta primers went into the PCR. Sequencing used immunoSEQ multiplex PCR; TCRdb keeps in-frame clones, though not all of them. The data hold about 96,000 clones, with 65% to 75% observed a single time. This clonotype was obtained from a woman aged 70-85 years in good health and CMV-seropositive. Input material: PBMCs.

CDR3 region: CASSLALGLAGNKDTQYF. As DNA, the CDR3 is TGTGCCAGCAGCTTAGCGCTAGGCCTAGCGGGTAATAAAGATACGCAGTATTTT. The gene calls are TRBV7-8 and TRBJ2-3; TRBD2 agrees at 8 bases. V trimming: 0 bases; J trimming: 5 bases; junction bases outside the gene matches: 13. The V gene's germline CDR1 is SGHVS and CDR2 FQNEAQ. This CDR3 is 18 amino acids long.